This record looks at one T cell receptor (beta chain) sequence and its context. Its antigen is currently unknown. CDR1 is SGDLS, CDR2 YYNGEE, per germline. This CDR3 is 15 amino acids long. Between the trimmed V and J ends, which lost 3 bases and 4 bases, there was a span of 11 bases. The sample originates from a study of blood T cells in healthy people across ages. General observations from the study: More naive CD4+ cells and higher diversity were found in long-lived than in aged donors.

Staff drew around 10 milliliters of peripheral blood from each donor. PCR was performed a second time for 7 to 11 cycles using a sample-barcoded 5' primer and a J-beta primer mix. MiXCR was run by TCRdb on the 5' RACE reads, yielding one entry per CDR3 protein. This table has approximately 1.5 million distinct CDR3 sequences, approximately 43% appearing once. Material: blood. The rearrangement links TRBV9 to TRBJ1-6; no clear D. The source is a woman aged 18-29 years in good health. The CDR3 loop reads CASSADGMYNSPLHF. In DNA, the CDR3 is TGTGCCAGCAGCGCCGATGGAATGTATAATTCACCCCTCCACTTT.